This T cell receptor beta chain comes out of a study of cytomegalovirus exposure and HLA in healthy donors (TCRdb year 2017). About the investigation overall: An earlier analysis of about 560 of the donors reported about 260 Gb of sequence data and 90 million to 120 million unique TCR beta sequences obtained from around 170 million T cells. Roughly 300 gigabases of sequencing data and 75 million to 85 million unique TCR sequences made up an early release that covered 500 to 650 HLA-typed donors. Of the roughly 400 genotyped donors, 75% to 85% were placed in the genetic ancestry cluster associated with self-reported Caucasian donors. The aim of the study was to test whether cataloging public T cell receptors could identify signatures of past pathogen exposure. The T cell repertoires of 666 subjects were profiled by immunosequencing and related to cytomegalovirus serostatus. Besides the first cohort of roughly 660 subjects, a separate validation cohort made up of 120 different subjects was used. To predict cytomegalovirus infection status, the study combined high-throughput TCR immunosequencing, statistical association of individual TCRs with disease status, and machine learning. To study patterns of TCR occurrence, a later analysis re-analyzed previously published TCR beta repertoires from around 700 donors and added high-resolution HLA genotyping. The later analysis used no new phenotypic data to find candidate immune exposures, relying instead on TCR beta sequences and their occurrence across donors. An earlier analysis of 500 to 650 of the donors applied high-throughput TCR beta sequencing to assess whether each TCR beta V gene segment acted as functional or pseudogenic. Alongside the repertoire data, information on donor age, sex, ethnicity and CMV serostatus was compiled. In a later genetic analysis, genome-wide SNP genotypes for about three fifths of the roughly 670 donors were used, and that subset was treated as a discovery cohort. All discovery cohort repertoires had been generated on a single sequencing platform. Both class I and class II loci were covered by HLA typing, at four-digit resolution. Typing coverage varied by locus: 629-630 donors for A, B, C, DRB1 and DQB1; approximately 500 for DQA1; about 590 for DPA1; roughly 470 for DPB1. Roughly 5 DR-DQ haplotypes were handled as single units for association and clustering, since linkage in the cohort was strong. Among 300 to 500 genotyped donors of the cohort, an average of approximately 220,000 unique TCR beta nucleotide sequences was sequenced per donor, of which roughly 17% were non-productive.

Summary of the overall study and its limitations: Cytomegalovirus status was reported to be diagnosed by the classifier with high specificity and sensitivity in both the original and validation cohorts. A later genetic analysis reported fewer N-insertions in productive TCRs among donors in an Asian-associated ancestry cluster than the roughly 620-donor mean. The 87-base-pair reads could not distinguish some IMGT-functional V segments, including TRBV6-2 and TRBV6-3, so those segments were excluded. This cohort had only TCR beta chains sequenced, and the lack of alpha or paired-chain data limited which features could be detected. Broadly in line with IMGT annotations, most TCR beta V segments showed up in productive rearrangements about 87% or about 30% of the time in an earlier analysis of around 550 of the donors. Because HLA typing was unavailable for some donors at each locus, only the typed subset was used in association tests. The earlier analysis of almost 600 of the donors excluded some 16 rarely observed V segments, including chromosome 9 orphons, because counts were too low. In the study, approximately 150 TCR beta chains were listed as associated with cytomegalovirus. Linkage disequilibrium might explain the correlated functional status among segregating V segments, but an unknown experimental factor could not be ruled out. Presence/absence analyses assumed roughly uniform sequencing depth across donors, an assumption that may not hold. The authors suggested that the approach could potentially be generalized to other disease states and immunological phenotypes. A later analysis found that TCR association rates varied across HLA loci, with DRB1 alleles showing the most associated TCRs and HLA-C alleles the fewest. A further reported finding was that TCR beta sequences accurately predicted the HLA-A and HLA-B alleles for most subjects in the first cohort. When HLA alleles, especially DR and DQ, strongly co-occurred, TCR associations were difficult to assign to individual alleles. In vitro tests confirmed that a few of the cytomegalovirus-associated TCR beta chains recognize cytomegalovirus antigens. In a later analysis, HLA-associated TCR beta chains showed more clonal expansion and lower generation probabilities than non-associated chains that were equally common. Most TCR sequences were seen in very few donors, while some public TCRs were found in many individuals. According to a later analysis, most CMV-associated TCR beta chains appeared to be HLA-restricted, and the HLA associations seemed to be driven largely by CMV exposure. In a later analysis, over 15,000 TCR beta sequences were associated with specific HLA alleles at a false discovery rate of 0.05. V-gene and J-gene trimming of TCR beta chains was associated with a missense DCLRE1C variant in a later genetic analysis, and the association was replicated in an independent cohort. CMV serostatus was the only immune exposure information available for the cohort. A group of highly shared sequence variants was considered likely to be a technical artifact of the sequencing pipeline. A later analysis reported that several top co-occurrence clusters appeared linked to parvovirus B19, influenza, CMV and Epstein-Barr virus.

CDR1 and CDR2, per the germline V gene, are MGHRA and YSYEKL. V sheds 1 base and J sheds 5 bases, leaving 12 bases between their ends. Taken from cysteine to phenylalanine, the CDR3 has 14 residues. The DNA shown is the 42-base CDR3, in frame from base 1. Libraries were prepared through the immunoSEQ multiplex PCR assay. For the multiplex PCR, a mixture combining 60 forward primers for TCR Vbeta segments and 13 reverse primers for TCR Jbeta segments was used. Amplification of the CDR3 region of rearranged TCR beta genes was performed with a multiplex PCR assay on genomic DNA. The amplified TCR beta libraries were sequenced on the Illumina HiSeq System as 87-base-pair reads. The study's own analysis went as follows. In a later analysis, some 80 million unique TCR beta chains were counted across the 666 repertoires, and roughly 10 million of these chains were shared by at least two donors. To remove PCR and sequencing errors, raw reads were error-corrected and collapsed into unique sequences using a nearest-neighbor algorithm that merged closely related sequences. To assign V, D and J gene segments, CDR3 sequences were aligned to IMGT reference sequences. For a sequence to be retained, at least a six-nucleotide match to both a V gene segment and a J gene segment was required. A rearrangement was called productive if the CDR3 had no stop codons and remained in frame with V and J, and every other rearrangement was called non-productive. CDR3 was defined by IMGT convention, running from the second conserved V-encoded cysteine to the conserved J-encoded phenylalanine. The earlier analysis of about 610 of the donors excluded any sequence lacking an unambiguous match to a single V gene segment. An earlier analysis of roughly 590 of the donors called V segments functional above 56.7% productive rearrangements and segregating when the between-donor standard deviation exceeded 5%. A statistical classification framework was built to diagnose cytomegalovirus status from the catalog of TCR beta chain sequences. A later analysis assigned V and J genes by comparing TCR nucleotide sequences with IMGT/GENE-DB human TR gene sequences. A later analysis assigned CDR3 sequences and most-parsimonious VDJ recombination scenarios with the TCRdist pipeline. In a later analysis, each TCR beta chain was defined by its CDR3 amino acid sequence together with its V-gene family, and reads lacking a unique V-gene family were excluded. As a way to deal with suspected cross-contamination and a sequencing artifact, a later analysis dropped hundreds of nucleotide sequences that were highly shared and had low generation probability. A later analysis calculated a clonal expansion index for each public chain from normalized within-repertoire ranks of inferred template counts. Generation probabilities in a later analysis came from a VDJ recombination model fitted to out-of-frame rearrangements, and those results were checked against IGoR. In a later analysis, TCR-TCR, TCR-HLA and TCR-CMV co-occurrence was scored with hypergeometric tests, and a repertoire-size bias correction was applied to TCR pairs. To estimate false discovery rates, a later analysis permuted the HLA or CMV assignments 20 times. In a later analysis, co-occurring TCRs were grouped using DBSCAN, and TCRdist sequence similarity was added for clustering within HLA-allele-positive subsets. Repertoires with fewer than 30,000 or more than 120,000 public chains were left out of co-occurrence clustering, as were five repertoires with anomalous nucleotide sharing. In TCRdb, the immuneACCESS table is reduced to in-frame sequences with V and J assigned. These tables do not hold every clone; where another copy was compared, an unresolved V gene accounts for under half, and the others remain unexplained. V, J and clone size are taken as reported in that table, and D and trimming were inferred from the DNA itself. The sample table shows over 150,000 clones, and roughly three quarters are seen once. The ten largest account for roughly 7.3% of the sample.

The cohort comprised 710 or so healthy bone marrow donors. At the time of sampling, all cohort members were nominally healthy, though unrecorded immune exposures were likely present. The donor was CMV seropositive and belonged to the group of 250 to 300 seropositive cohort members. Each donor provided a peripheral blood sample, and peripheral blood mononuclear cells were used for TCR beta sequencing. The Qiagen DNeasy Blood Extraction Kit was used to extract genomic DNA from the blood cell samples. This clone was observed a handful of times. Its antigen is not yet known. Per-base quality was not reported, and no clone a single base away is much larger than it.

The chain is made from TRBV4-1 and TRBJ2-7, with a tentative D gene TRBD2 over 5 matching bases. The sample taken for sequencing was PBMCs. The receptor comes from a male donor in good health and CMV-seropositive. The DNA sequence is as follows: TGCGCCAGCAGCCAAGGGGCTTGGGGAGACGAGCAGTACTTC. The resulting protein is CASSQGAWGDEQYF.